Listed below are T cell receptor beta chains from one sample, sequenced in a study of blood T cell repertoires in COVID-19. Measured with immunoSEQ multiplex PCR; TCRdb has only the in-frame clones, and not every one. This sample has some 170,000 clones; around 74% occur once, and the top ten carry approximately 2.6%. Source material: peripheral blood. The receptor source for this set is a man between 65 and 79 years old with acute or convalescent COVID-19. Both conserved end residues are part of each CDR3. The order of the fields is clone size, D gene, J gene, V gene, CDR3 protein, CDR3 DNA. A D gene is named only where the DNA matches it firmly. For some rows the clone size is stated as once, few or many, or as a class when expanded; others skip it.

. | . | TRBJ1-5 | TRBV7-2 | CASSLVSSTVNQPQHF | TGTGCCAGCAGCTTAGTATCGAGCACGGTCAATCAGCCCCAGCATTTT
. | TRBD2 | TRBJ2-1 | TRBV6-5 | CASSTLAGFNNEQFF | TGTGCCAGCAGCACACTAGCGGGATTCAACAATGAGCAGTTCTTC
. | . | TRBJ2-3 | TRBV7-3 | CASSQAVTAGDTQYF | TGTGCCAGCAGCCAGGCTGTGACGGCCGGAGATACGCAGTATTTT
. | TRBD1 | TRBJ1-6 | TRBV27 | CASSLSGTGGVRYSPLHF | TGTGCCAGCAGTTTATCGGGGACAGGGGGCGTTCGTTATTCACCCCTCCACTTT
. | TRBD1 | TRBJ1-3 | TRBV5-1 | CASSQTGVGNTIYF | TGCGCCAGCAGCCAGACAGGGGTTGGAAACACCATATATTTT
. | TRBD1 | TRBJ2-7 | TRBV6-5 | CASSYKGGTGYEQYF | TGTGCCAGCAGTTACAAAGGTGGGACAGGCTACGAGCAGTACTTC
. | . | TRBJ1-5 | TRBV21-1 | CASSRQGREPQHF | TGTGCCAGCAGCAGACAGGGACGGGAGCCCCAGCATTTT
. | TRBD1 | TRBJ1-1 | TRBV19 | CASSITPNRGMNTEAFF | TGTGCCAGTAGTATTACCCCGAACAGGGGCATGAACACTGAAGCTTTCTTT
. | TRBD2 | TRBJ2-5 | TRBV10-3 | CAIKVAGDETQYF | TGTGCCATCAAGGTAGCGGGAGATGAGACCCAGTACTTC
once | . | TRBJ1-3 | TRBV21-1 | CATPRDRASGNTIYF | TGTGCCACCCCTCGGGACAGGGCCTCTGGAAACACCATATATTTT
. | . | TRBJ2-7 | TRBV6-5 | CASSRQEAYEQYF | TGTGCCAGCAGCCGGCAGGAAGCCTACGAGCAGTACTTC
. | TRBD1 | TRBJ1-2 | TRBV5-1 | CASSLGTGNYGYTF | TGCGCCAGCAGCCTCGGGACAGGGAACTATGGCTACACCTTC
. | . | TRBJ2-1 | TRBV19 | CASSTDRSGSYNEQFF | TGTGCCAGTAGTACAGACAGGTCTGGCTCCTACAATGAGCAGTTCTTC
once | . | TRBJ2-7 | TRBV5-1 | CASSETGLSYEQYF | TGCGCCAGCAGCGAGACAGGTCTCTCCTACGAGCAGTACTTC
. | TRBD1 | TRBJ1-5 | TRBV6-6 | CASGQGVPNQPQHF | TGTGCCAGCGGACAGGGCGTCCCCAATCAGCCCCAGCATTTT
. | TRBD1 | TRBJ2-7 | TRBV18 | CASSPQGTAYEQYF | TGTGCCAGCTCACCACAAGGGACAGCGTACGAGCAGTACTTC
many | TRBD2 | TRBJ2-7 | TRBV6-5 | CASRGGAGASYEQYF | TGTGCCAGCAGGGGGGGAGCGGGGGCTTCGTACGAGCAGTACTTC
. | . | TRBJ2-2 | TRBV19 | CASDDRNTGELFF | TGTGCCAGTGATGACAGGAACACCGGGGAGCTGTTTTTT
many | . | TRBJ2-3 | TRBV28 | CASSFLSSLSSTDTQYF | TGTGCCAGCAGTTTCCTGTCTAGCTTATCTAGCACAGATACGCAGTATTTT
many | . | TRBJ1-6 | TRBV18 | CATGAVADGSPLHF | TGTGCCACAGGGGCCGTGGCTGACGGTTCACCCCTCCACTTT
. | TRBD2 | TRBJ2-5 | TRBV18 | CASSPQLAGGETQYF | TGTGCCAGCTCACCACAGCTAGCGGGAGGAGAGACCCAGTACTTC
once | . | TRBJ1-1 | TRBV18 | CASSDSRFVSAFF | TGTGCCAGCTCAGATTCCAGGTTTGTGTCAGCTTTCTTT
. | TRBD1 | TRBJ1-2 | TRBV13 | CASSFGQGPLYGYTF | TGTGCCAGCAGCTTTGGACAGGGCCCCCTCTATGGCTACACCTTC
many | . | TRBJ1-3 | TRBV6-5 | CASRGGVGNTIYF | TGTGCCAGCAGGGGAGGGGTCGGAAACACCATATATTTT
. | TRBD1 | TRBJ2-2 | TRBV11-3 | CASSLDLGQGSTGELFF | TGTGCCAGCAGCTTAGATCTTGGACAGGGCAGCACCGGGGAGCTGTTTTTT
. | TRBD1 | TRBJ1-1 | TRBV24-1 | CATSDLTGEAFF | TGTGCCACCAGTGACCTGACAGGGGAAGCTTTCTTT
. | . | TRBJ2-1 | TRBV30 | CAWIFQGKSSYNEQFF | TGTGCCTGGATCTTCCAGGGGAAGAGCTCCTACAATGAGCAGTTCTTC
. | TRBD1 | TRBJ1-6 | TRBV5-1 | CASSLGQGAITPLHF | TGCGCCAGCAGCTTGGGACAGGGGGCGATTACGCCCCTCCACTTT
once | TRBD1 | TRBJ2-1 | TRBV11-3 | CASSLTTRQGGYNEQFF | TGTGCCAGCAGCCTAACGACCCGACAGGGTGGTTACAATGAGCAGTTCTTC
. | . | TRBJ2-5 | TRBV2 | CASRDDTQGWETQYF | TGTGCCAGCAGGGACGACACTCAGGGGTGGGAGACCCAGTACTTC
. | . | TRBJ2-2 | TRBV13 | CASSLGRDTGELFF | TGTGCCAGCAGCTTAGGTCGGGACACCGGGGAGCTGTTTTTT
. | TRBD1 | TRBJ2-5 | TRBV28 | CASSRDRGGETQYF | TGTGCCAGCAGTCGGGACAGGGGAGGAGAGACCCAGTACTTC
. | . | TRBJ2-6 | TRBV2 | CAKGVSGANVLTF | TGTGCCAAAGGGGTTTCTGGGGCCAACGTCCTGACTTTC
. | TRBD2 | TRBJ2-7 | TRBV6-5 | CASSLGTSGYEQYF | TGTGCCAGCAGCCTAGGGACTAGCGGGTACGAGCAGTACTTC
. | TRBD1 | TRBJ2-1 | TRBV5-1 | CASSLGGTGTYEQFF | TGCGCCAGCAGCTTGGGAGGGACAGGGACCTATGAGCAGTTCTTC
. | . | TRBJ1-4 | TRBV5-1 | CASSPTATNEKLFF | TGCGCCAGCAGCCCAACAGCAACTAATGAAAAACTGTTTTTT
. | TRBD1 | TRBJ1-2 | TRBV19 | CASSITGQGNYGYTF | TGTGCCAGTAGTATCACCGGACAGGGGAACTATGGCTACACCTTC
few | . | TRBJ1-2 | TRBV25-1 | CASRGGSYGYTF | TGTGCCAGCAGAGGAGGTAGCTATGGCTACACCTTC
. | . | TRBJ1-4 | TRBV28 | CASSYPQGTNEKLFF | TGTGCCAGCAGTTACCCACAGGGAACTAATGAAAAACTGTTTTTT
. | TRBD1 | TRBJ1-2 | TRBV6-4 | CASSPSPGQGANGYTF | TGTGCCAGCAGTCCCTCCCCGGGACAGGGGGCCAATGGCTACACCTTC
once | TRBD1 | TRBJ1-1 | TRBV5-4 | CASSLDQGANTEAFF | TGTGCCAGCAGCTTAGACCAGGGGGCTAACACTGAAGCTTTCTTT
. | TRBD1 | TRBJ1-2 | TRBV5-1 | CASSLGQGAESGYTF | TGCGCCAGCAGCTTAGGACAGGGGGCTGAGAGTGGCTACACCTTC
few | . | TRBJ1-1 | TRBV7-2 | CASSFSNTEAFF | TGTGCCAGCAGCTTTAGCAACACTGAAGCTTTCTTT
. | . | TRBJ2-7 | TRBV6-1 | CASSEPGAPVHEQYF | TGTGCCAGCAGTGAACCAGGGGCCCCGGTCCACGAGCAGTACTTC
few | TRBD2 | TRBJ2-7 | TRBV28 | CASIAGTYEQYF | TGTGCCAGCATAGCGGGCACCTACGAGCAGTACTTC
few | TRBD1 | TRBJ2-5 | TRBV5-4 | CASSSTGGLGETQYF | TGTGCCAGCAGCTCGACAGGGGGCTTGGGAGAGACCCAGTACTTC
. | . | TRBJ2-5 | TRBV19 | CASSINTGRGETQYF | TGTGCCAGTAGTATAAATACAGGGAGAGGAGAGACCCAGTACTTC
. | . | TRBJ2-3 | TRBV9 | CASTTSTVIGTDTQYF | TGTGCCAGCACCACGAGTACGGTGATAGGCACAGATACGCAGTATTTT
. | . | TRBJ1-1 | TRBV7-9 | CASSAGGVGGWGTEAFF | TGTGCCAGCAGCGCCGGGGGGGTCGGCGGGTGGGGCACTGAAGCTTTCTTT
. | TRBD2 | TRBJ2-1 | TRBV4-2 | CASSRREAESEQFF | TGTGCCAGCAGCCGGCGGGAGGCCGAGAGTGAGCAGTTCTTC
. | TRBD1 | TRBJ1-1 | TRBV15 | CATSRDRGAGGTEAFF | TGTGCCACCAGCAGAGATAGAGGGGCAGGGGGCACTGAAGCTTTCTTT
. | TRBD1 | TRBJ2-7 | TRBV24-1 | CATSDPGTEIYEQYF | TGTGCCACCAGTGATCCCGGGACAGAGATCTACGAGCAGTACTTC
. | TRBD1 | TRBJ1-4 | TRBV5-1 | CASRAGTGVEKLFF | TGCGCCAGCAGGGCCGGGACAGGGGTGGAAAAACTGTTTTTT
. | . | TRBJ2-5 | TRBV24-1 | CAVGGNSDRQETQYF | TGTGCCGTCGGAGGGAATAGCGATCGACAAGAGACCCAGTACTTC
. | TRBD1 | TRBJ2-7 | TRBV28 | CASSKQGFYEQYF | TGTGCCAGCAGCAAACAGGGGTTCTACGAGCAGTACTTC
. | TRBD1 | TRBJ2-7 | TRBV12-5 | CASGPDRVEYF | TGTGCTAGTGGTCCGGACAGGGTGGAGTACTTC
few | TRBD2 | TRBJ2-1 | TRBV28 | CASSFLAGGANEQFF | TGTGCCAGCAGTTTCCTAGCGGGAGGGGCTAATGAGCAGTTCTTC